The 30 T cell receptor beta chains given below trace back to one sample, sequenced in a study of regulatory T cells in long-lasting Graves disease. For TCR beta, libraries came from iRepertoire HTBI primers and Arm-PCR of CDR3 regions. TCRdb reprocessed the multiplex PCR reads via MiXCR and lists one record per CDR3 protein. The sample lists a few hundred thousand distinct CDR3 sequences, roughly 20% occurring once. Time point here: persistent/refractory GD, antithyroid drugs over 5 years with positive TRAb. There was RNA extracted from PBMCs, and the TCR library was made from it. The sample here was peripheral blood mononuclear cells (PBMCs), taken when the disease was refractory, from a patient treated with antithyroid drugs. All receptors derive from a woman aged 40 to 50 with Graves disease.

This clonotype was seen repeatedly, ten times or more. CDR3: CASSAPGTEYEQYF. CDR3 bases: TGTGCCAGCAGTGCCCCGGGGACAGAATACGAGCAGTACTTC. This chain uses TRBV28 with TRBJ2-7; 7 nucleotides agree with TRBD1. The CDR3 consists of 14 residues. The V gene's germline CDR1 is MDHEN and CDR2 SYDVKM. Losses at the gene ends were 5 bases for V and 4 bases for J; bases not matched to a gene: 8.

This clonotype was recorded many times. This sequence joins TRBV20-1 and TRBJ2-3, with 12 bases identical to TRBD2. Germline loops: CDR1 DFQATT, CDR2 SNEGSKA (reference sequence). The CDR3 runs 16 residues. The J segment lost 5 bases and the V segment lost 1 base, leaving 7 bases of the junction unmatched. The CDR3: CSARALAGGHRDTQYF. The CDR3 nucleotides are TGCAGTGCTAGAGCTCTAGCGGGAGGGCATAGAGATACGCAGTATTTT.

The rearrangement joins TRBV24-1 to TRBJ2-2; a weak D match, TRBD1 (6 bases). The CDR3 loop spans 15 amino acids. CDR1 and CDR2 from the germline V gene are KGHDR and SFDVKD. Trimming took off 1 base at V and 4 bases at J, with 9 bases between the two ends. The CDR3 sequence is CATSDFGTTTGELFF. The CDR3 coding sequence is TGTGCCACCAGTGATTTTGGGACAACCACCGGGGAGCTGTTTTTT.

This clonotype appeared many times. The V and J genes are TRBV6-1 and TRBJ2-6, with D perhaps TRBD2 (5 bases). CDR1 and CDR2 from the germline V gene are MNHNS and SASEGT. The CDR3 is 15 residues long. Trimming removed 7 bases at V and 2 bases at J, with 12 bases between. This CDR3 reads CASTRRGPGANVLTF. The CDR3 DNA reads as TGTGCCAGCACCAGACGAGGGCCTGGGGCCAACGTCCTGACTTTC.

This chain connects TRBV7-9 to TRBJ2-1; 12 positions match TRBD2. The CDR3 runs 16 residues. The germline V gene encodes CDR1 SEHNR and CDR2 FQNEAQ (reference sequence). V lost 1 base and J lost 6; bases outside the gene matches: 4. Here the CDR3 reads CASSLVSLAGGNEQFF. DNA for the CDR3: TGTGCCAGCAGCTTAGTATCACTAGCGGGAGGCAATGAGCAGTTCTTC.

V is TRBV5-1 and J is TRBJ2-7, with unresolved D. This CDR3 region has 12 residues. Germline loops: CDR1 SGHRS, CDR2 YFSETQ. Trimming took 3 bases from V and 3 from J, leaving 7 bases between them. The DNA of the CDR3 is TGCGCCAGCAGCTCCCAAGACTACGAGCAGTACTTC. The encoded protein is CASSSQDYEQYF.

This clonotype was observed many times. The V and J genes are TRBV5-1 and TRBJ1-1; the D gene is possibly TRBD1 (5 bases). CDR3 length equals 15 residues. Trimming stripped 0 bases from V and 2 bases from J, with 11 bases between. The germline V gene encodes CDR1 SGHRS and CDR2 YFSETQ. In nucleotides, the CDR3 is TGCGCCAGCAGCTTGGCGAGAGGGACCAACACTGAAGCTTTCTTT. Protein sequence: CASSLARGTNTEAFF.

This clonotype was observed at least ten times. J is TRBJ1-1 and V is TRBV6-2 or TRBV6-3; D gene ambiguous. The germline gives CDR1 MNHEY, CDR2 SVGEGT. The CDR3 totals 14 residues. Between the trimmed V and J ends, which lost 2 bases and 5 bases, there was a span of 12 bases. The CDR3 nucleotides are TGTGCCAGCAGTTACGATTCAGCTATAACTGAAGCTTTCTTT. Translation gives CASSYDSAITEAFF.

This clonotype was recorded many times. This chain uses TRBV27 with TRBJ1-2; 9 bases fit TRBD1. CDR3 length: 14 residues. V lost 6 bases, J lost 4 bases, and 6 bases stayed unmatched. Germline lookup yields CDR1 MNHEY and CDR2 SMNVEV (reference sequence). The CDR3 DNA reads TGTGCCAGCAGACGACAGGGGGTTAGCTATGGCTACACCTTC. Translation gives CASRRQGVSYGYTF.

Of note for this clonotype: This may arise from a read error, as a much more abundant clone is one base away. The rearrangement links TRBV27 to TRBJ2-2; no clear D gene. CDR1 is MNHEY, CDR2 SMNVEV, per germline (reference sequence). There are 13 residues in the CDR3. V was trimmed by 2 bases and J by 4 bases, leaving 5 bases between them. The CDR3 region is CASSLPATGELFF. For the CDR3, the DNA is TGTGCCAGCAGTTTACCCGCCACCGGGGAGCTGTTTTTT.

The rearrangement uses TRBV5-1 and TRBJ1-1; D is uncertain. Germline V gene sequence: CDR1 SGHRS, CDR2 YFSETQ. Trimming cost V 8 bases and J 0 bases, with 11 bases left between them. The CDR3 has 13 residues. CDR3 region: CASQQSMNTEAFF. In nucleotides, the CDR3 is TGCGCCAGTCAACAGAGCATGAACACTGAAGCTTTCTTT.

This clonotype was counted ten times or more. The CDR3 nucleotides are TGTGCCAGCAGCTCCCCCCCGACTCAGGAGACCCAGTACTTC. This sequence encodes CASSSPPTQETQYF. This chain joins TRBV11-2 and TRBJ2-5; no clear D. CDR3 size: 14 residues. Germline V lookup: CDR1 SGHAT, CDR2 FQNNGV. The V gene lost 4 bases and the J gene lost 5 bases, with 14 bases spanning the gap. Using reference TRBV11-2 and TRBJ2-5 for the parts outside the CDR3, the full variable domain is EAGVAQSPRYKIIEKRQSVAFWCNPISGHATLYWYQQILGQGPKLLIQFQNNGVVDDSQLPKDRFSAERLKGVDSTLKIQPAKLEDSAVYLCASSSPPTQETQYFGPGTRLLVL.

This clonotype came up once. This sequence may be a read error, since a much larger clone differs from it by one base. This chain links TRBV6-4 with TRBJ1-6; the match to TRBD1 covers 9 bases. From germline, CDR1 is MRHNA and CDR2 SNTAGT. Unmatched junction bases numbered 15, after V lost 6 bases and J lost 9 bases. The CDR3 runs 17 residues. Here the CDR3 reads CASRTGGLDAGSSPLHF. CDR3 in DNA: TGTGCCAGCAGGACAGGGGGTCTTGATGCGGGAAGTTCACCCCTCCACTTT.

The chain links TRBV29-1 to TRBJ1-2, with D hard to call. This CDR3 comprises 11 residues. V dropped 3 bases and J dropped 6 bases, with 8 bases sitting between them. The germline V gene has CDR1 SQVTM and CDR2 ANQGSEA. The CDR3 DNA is TGCAGCGTTGATCCCGGAAATGGCTACACCTTC. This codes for CSVDPGNGYTF.

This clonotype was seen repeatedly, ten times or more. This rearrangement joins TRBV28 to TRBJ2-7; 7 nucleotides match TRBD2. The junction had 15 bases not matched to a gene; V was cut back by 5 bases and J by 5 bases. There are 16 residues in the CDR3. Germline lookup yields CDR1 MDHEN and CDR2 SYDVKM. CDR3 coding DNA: TGTGCCAGCAGTGTACCTCGGGACCTCGCGGGGGACGAGCAGTACTTC. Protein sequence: CASSVPRDLAGDEQYF.

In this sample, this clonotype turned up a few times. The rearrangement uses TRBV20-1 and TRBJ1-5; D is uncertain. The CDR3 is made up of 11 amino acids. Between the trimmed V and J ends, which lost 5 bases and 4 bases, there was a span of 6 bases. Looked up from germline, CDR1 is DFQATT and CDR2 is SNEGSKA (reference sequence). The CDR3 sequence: CSAARNQPQHF. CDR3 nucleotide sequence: TGCAGTGCTGCGAGGAATCAGCCCCAGCATTTT.

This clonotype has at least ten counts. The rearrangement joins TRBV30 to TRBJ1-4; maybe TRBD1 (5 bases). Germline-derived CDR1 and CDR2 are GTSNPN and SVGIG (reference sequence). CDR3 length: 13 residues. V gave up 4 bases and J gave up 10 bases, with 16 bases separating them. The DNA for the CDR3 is TGTGCCTGGAAAGGACAACCCTCTGGAAAACTGTTTTTT. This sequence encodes CAWKGQPSGKLFF.

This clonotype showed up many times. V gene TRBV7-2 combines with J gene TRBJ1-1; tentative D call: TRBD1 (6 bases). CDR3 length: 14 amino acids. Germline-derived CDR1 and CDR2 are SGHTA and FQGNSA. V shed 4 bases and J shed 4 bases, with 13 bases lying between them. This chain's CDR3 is CASSSRSRGTEAFF. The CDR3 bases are TGTGCCAGCAGCTCAAGAAGCAGGGGCACTGAAGCTTTCTTT.

CDR3 loop: CASSLNRGLATPEQFF. The CDR3 DNA reads as TGCGCCAGCAGCCTAAATCGGGGACTAGCGACCCCTGAGCAGTTCTTC. The V call is TRBV5-1, the J call TRBJ2-1; TRBD2 matches at 10 bases. Trimming at V came to 4 bases and at J to 9 bases, leaving 13 bases not matched to a gene. This CDR3 spans 16 amino acids. Germline values: CDR1 SGHRS, CDR2 YFSETQ.

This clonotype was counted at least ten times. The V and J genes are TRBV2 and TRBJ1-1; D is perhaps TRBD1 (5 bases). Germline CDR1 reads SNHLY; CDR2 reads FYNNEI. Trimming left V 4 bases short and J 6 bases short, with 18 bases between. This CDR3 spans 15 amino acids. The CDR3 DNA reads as TGTGCCAGCAGTGTAATTCGGGGACGGGTACCTGAAGCTTTCTTT. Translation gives CASSVIRGRVPEAFF.

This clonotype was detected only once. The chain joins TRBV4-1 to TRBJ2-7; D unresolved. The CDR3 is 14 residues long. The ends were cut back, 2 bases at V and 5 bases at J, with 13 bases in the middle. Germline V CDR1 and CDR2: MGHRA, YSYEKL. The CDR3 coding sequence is TGCGCCAGCAGCCAATTGACCAAGGCTAACGAGCAGTACTTC. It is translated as CASSQLTKANEQYF.

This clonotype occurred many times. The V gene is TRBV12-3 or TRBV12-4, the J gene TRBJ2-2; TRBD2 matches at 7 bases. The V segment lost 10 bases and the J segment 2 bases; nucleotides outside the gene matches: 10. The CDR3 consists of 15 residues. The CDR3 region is CATTSRGSNTGELFF. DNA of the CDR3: TGTGCCACCACCTCGCGGGGGAGTAACACCGGGGAGCTGTTTTTT.

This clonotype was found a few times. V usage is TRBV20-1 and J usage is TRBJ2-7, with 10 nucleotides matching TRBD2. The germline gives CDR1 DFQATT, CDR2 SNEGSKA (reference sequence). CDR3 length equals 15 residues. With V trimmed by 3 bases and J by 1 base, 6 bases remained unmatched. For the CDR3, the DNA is TGCAGTGCTAGGGTCCTAGCGGGAGTTTCCTACGAGCAGTACTTC. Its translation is CSARVLAGVSYEQYF.

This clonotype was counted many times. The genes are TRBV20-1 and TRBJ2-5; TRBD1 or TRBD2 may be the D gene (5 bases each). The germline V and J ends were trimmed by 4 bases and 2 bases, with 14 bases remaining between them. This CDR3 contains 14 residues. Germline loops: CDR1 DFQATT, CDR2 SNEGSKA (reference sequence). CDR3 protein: CSAIPGTAQETQYF. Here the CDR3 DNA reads TGCAGTGCTATACCGGGGACCGCACAAGAGACCCAGTACTTC.

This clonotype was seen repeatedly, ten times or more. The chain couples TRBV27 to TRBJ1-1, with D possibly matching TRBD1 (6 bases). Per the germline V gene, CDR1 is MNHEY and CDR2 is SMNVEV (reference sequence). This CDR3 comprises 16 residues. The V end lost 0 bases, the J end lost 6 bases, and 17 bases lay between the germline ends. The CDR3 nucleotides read TGTGCCAGCAGTTTATCGCCTACCCCAGGGGACTCTGAAGCTTTCTTT. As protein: CASSLSPTPGDSEAFF.

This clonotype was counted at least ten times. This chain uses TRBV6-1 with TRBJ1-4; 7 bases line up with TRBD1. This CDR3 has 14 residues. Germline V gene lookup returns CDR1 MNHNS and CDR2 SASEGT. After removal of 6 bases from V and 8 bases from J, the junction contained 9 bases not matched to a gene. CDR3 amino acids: CASRWTGGEEKLFF. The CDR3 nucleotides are TGTGCCAGCAGGTGGACAGGAGGGGAAGAAAAACTGTTTTTT.

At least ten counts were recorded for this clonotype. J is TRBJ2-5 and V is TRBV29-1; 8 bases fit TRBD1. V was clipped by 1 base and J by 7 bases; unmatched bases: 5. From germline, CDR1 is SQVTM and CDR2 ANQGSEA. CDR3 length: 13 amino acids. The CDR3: CSVEVVQGGTQYF. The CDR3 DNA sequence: TGCAGCGTTGAAGTTGTACAGGGGGGGACCCAGTACTTC.

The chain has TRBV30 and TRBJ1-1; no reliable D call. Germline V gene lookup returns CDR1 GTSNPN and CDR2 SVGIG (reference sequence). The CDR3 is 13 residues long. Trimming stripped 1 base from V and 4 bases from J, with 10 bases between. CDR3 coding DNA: TGTGCCTGGAGTGCCGTCGAGAGCACTGAAGCTTTCTTT. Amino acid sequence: CAWSAVESTEAFF.

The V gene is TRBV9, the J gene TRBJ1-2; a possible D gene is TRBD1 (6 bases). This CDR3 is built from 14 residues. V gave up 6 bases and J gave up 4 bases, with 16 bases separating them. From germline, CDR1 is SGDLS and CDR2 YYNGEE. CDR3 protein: CASTGTGTSYGYTF. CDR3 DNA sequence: TGTGCCAGCACCGGAACCGGGACATCCTATGGCTACACCTTC.

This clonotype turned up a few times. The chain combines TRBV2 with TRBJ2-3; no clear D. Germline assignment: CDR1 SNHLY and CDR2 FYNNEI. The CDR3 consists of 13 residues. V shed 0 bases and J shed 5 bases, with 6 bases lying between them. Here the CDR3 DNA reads TGTGCCAGCAGTGAAGCGCGCATAGATACGCAGTATTTT. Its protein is CASSEARIDTQYF.